This TCR beta chain was sequenced for a study of blood T cell repertoires in COVID-19. Study details: T cells, B-cell-depleted T cells, or PBMCs supplied cDNA or gDNA.

This CDR3 region has 13 residues. Germline V gives CDR1 SGHKS, CDR2 YYEKEE (reference sequence). Between the trimmed V and J ends, which lost 4 bases and 3 bases, there was a span of 10 bases. In the authors' methods: Reference gene primers were amplified, and this amplification served to estimate nucleated cell counts. TCRdb keeps only in-frame clones here, not all; method: immunoSEQ multiplex PCR. The DNA was the basis for D and trimming; V, J and clone size are from that table. Altogether approximately 230,000 clones are present, around 88% being singletons, with the ten largest covering 5% to 6.5%. In Seattle, patients joined the study during active infection and were tracked longitudinally.

Sequencing input: peripheral blood. This receptor was obtained from a woman aged 25-40 years with COVID-19, enrolled during active disease. The genes are TRBV5-5 and TRBJ1-1; possible D gene TRBD1, 5 bases. CDR3 nucleotide sequence: TGTGCCAGCAGCCGACAACAGGACACTGAAGCTTTCTTT. Its protein is CASSRQQDTEAFF.